This T cell receptor (beta chain) was recovered during a study of CD8 T cells in ankylosing spondylitis. In regard to this clonotype: Antigen specificity is unknown.

The length of the CDR3 is 15 residues. V was pared by 0 bases and J by 3 bases, with 6 bases of the junction left unmatched. Germline assignment: CDR1 SGHDT and CDR2 YYEEEE. Points from the study as a whole: A TCR beta motif of fewer than 10 highly homologous variants seemed to mark ankylosing spondylitis blood.

In TCRdb, the 5' RACE reads were re-called with MiXCR into one record per CDR3 protein. This sample yields about 24,000 distinct CDR3 sequences, of which around a sixth are seen a single time; 28% belongs to the top ten. Sequencing was done on a sample of blood. The origin of this receptor is a male donor with ankylosing spondylitis or in good health (not recorded which). The chain recombines TRBV5-6 with TRBJ2-7; 7 nucleotides agree with TRBD2. Here the CDR3 DNA reads TGTGCCAGCAGCTTGGGTGCGGGGGTTGGCTACGAGCAGTACTTC. This sequence encodes CASSLGAGVGYEQYF.